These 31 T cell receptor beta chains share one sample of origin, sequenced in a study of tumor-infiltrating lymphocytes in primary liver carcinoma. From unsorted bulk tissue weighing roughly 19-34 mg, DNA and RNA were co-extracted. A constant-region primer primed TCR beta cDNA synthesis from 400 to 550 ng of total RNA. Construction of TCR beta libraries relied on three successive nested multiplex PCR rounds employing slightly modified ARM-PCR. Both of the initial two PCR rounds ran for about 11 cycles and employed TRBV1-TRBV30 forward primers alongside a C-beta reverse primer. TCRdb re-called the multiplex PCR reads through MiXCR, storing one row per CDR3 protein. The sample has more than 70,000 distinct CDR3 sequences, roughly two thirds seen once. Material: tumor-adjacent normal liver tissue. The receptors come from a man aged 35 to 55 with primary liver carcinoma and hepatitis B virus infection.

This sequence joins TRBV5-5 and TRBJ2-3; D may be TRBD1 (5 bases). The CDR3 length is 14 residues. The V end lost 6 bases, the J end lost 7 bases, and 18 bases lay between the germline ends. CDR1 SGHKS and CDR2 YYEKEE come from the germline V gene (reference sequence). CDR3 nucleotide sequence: TGTGCCAGCAACTATGGGGCCGCCATATATACGCAGTATTTT. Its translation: CASNYGAAIYTQYF.

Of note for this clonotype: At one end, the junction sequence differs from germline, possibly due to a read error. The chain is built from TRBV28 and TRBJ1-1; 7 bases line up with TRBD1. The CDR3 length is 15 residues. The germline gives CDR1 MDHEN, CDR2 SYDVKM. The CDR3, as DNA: TGTGCCAGTAGTCCCCGCAGGGGGGGGGACACTAAAGCTTTCTTT. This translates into CASSPRRGGDTKAFF.

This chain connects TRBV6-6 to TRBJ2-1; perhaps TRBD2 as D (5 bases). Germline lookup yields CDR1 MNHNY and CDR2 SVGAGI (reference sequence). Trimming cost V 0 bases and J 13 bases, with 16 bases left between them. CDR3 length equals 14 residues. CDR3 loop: CASSYSTLAPEQFF. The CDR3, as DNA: TGTGCCAGCAGTTACTCGACCCTAGCCCCTGAACAGTTCTTC.

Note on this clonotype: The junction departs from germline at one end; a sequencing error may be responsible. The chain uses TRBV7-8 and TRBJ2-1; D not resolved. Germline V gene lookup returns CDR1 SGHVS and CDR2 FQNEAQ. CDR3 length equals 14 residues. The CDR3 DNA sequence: TGTGCCAGTAGGGCGCCCGGGTCCGACAAAGAGCAGTTCTTC. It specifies CASRAPGSDKEQFF.

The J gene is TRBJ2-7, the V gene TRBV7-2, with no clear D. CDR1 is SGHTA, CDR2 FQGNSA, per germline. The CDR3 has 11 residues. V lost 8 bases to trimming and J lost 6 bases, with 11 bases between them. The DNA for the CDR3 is TGTGCCAGCGGATTACGGGTCGAGCAGTACTTC. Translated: CASGLRVEQYF.

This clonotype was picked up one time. CDR3 amino acids: CARRPGQGGELFF. For the CDR3, the DNA is TGTGCCAGGAGACCTGGACAGGGCGGGGAGCTGTTTTTT. The chain carries TRBV6-2 or TRBV6-3 and TRBJ2-2; TRBD1 matches at 8 bases. The CDR3 loop spans 13 amino acids. V gave up 9 bases and J gave up 7 bases; unmatched junction bases: 7. Germline V gene data show CDR1 as MNHEY and CDR2 as SVGEGT.

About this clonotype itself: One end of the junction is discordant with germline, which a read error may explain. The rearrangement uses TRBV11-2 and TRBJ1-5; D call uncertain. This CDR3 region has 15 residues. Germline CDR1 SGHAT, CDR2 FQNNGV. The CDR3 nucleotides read TGTGCCAGCAGCTTAGATATGGGGAGCAATCAGCCCCGGCATTTT. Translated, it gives CASSLDMGSNQPRHF.

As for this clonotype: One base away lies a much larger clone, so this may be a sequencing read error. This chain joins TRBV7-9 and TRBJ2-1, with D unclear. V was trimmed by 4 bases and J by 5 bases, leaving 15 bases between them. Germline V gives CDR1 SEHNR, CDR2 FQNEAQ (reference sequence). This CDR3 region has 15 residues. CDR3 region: CASSYSLRVDNEQFF. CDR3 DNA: TGTGCCAGCAGCTATTCTTTAAGGGTAGACAATGAGCAGTTCTTC. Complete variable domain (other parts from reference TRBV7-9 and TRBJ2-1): DTGVSQNPRHKITKRGQNVTFRCDPISEHNRLYWYRQTLGQGPEFLTYFQNEAQLEKSRLLSDRFSAERPKGSFSTLEIQRTEQGDSAMYLCASSYSLRVDNEQFFGPGTRLTVL.

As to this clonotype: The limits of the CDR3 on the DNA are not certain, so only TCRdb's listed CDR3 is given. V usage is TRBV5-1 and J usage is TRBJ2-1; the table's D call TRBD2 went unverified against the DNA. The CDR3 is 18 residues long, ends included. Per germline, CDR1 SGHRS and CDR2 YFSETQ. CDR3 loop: CASSLAVASGSGYNEQLF.

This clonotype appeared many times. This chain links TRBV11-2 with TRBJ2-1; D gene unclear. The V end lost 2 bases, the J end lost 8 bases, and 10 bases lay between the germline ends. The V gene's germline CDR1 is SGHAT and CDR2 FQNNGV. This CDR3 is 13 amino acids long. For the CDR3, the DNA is TGTGCCAGCAGCTTAAATGATGCCTATGAGCAGTTCTTC. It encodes CASSLNDAYEQFF.

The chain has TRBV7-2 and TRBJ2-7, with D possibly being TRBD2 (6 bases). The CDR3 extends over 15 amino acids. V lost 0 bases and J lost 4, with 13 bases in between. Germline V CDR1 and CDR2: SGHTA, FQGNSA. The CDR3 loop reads CASSLAGGGGYEQYF. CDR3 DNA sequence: TGTGCCAGCAGCTTAGCCGGGGGTGGAGGATACGAGCAGTACTTC.

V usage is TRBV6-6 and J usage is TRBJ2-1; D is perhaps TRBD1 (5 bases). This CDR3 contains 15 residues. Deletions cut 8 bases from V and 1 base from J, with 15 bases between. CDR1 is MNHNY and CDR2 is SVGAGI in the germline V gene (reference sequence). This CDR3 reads CASGEGHPSYNEQFF. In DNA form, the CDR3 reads TGTGCCAGCGGGGAAGGACACCCTTCCTACAATGAGCAGTTCTTC.

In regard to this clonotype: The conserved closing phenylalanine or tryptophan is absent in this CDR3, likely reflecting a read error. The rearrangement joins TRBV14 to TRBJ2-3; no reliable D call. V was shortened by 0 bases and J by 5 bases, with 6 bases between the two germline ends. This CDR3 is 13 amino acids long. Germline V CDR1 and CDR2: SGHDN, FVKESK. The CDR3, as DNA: TGTGCCAGCAGCCAAGACGGCGAAGATACGCAGTATTTA. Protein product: CASSQDGEDTQYL.

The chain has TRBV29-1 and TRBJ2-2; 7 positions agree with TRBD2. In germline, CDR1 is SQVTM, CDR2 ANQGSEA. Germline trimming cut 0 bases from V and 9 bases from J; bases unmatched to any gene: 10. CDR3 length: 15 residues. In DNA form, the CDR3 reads TGCAGCGTTGAAGACGCCGCGGGAGCCCCCCGGGAGCTGTTTTTT. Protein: CSVEDAAGAPRELFF.

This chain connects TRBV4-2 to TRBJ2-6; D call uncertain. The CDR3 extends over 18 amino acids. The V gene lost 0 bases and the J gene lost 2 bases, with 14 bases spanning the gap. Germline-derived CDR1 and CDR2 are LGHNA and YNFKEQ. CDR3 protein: CASSQETRALTGANVLTF. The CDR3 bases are TGTGCCAGCAGCCAAGAAACCCGTGCCTTAACTGGGGCCAACGTCCTGACTTTC.

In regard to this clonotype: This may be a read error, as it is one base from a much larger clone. The CDR3 loop reads CVSRYGTSGNTIYF. Here the CDR3 DNA reads TGTGTCAGCAGATACGGGACATCGGGAAACACCATATATTTT. The rearrangement uses TRBV28 and TRBJ1-3, with a tentative D call TRBD1 (6 bases). From germline, CDR1 is MDHEN and CDR2 SYDVKM. This CDR3 has 14 amino acids.

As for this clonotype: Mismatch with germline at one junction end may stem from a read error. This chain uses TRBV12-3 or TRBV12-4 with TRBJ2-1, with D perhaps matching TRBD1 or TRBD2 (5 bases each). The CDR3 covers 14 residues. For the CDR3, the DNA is TGTGCCAGCAGTGACCCGGGACCGAACAATGAGCAGTTCTTT. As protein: CASSDPGPNNEQFF.

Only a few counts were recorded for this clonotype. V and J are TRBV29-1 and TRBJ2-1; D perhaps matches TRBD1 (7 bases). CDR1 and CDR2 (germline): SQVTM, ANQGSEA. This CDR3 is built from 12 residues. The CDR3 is CWARPGGYEQFF. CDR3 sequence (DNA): TGCTGGGCCCGCCCAGGGGGGTATGAGCAGTTCTTC.

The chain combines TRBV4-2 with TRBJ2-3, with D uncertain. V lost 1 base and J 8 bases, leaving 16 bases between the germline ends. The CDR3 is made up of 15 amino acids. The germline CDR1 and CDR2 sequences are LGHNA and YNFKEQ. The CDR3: CASSQGQLVAGTQYF. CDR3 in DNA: TGTGCCAGCAGCCAAGGTCAGCTAGTCGCAGGTACGCAGTATTTT.

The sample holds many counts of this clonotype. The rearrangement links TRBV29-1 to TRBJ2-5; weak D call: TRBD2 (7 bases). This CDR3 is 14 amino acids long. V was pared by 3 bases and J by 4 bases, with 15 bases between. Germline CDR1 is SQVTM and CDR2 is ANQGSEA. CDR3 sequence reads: CSVDRPGGAETQYF. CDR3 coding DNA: TGCAGCGTTGACCGGCCGGGGGGCGCAGAGACCCAGTACTTC. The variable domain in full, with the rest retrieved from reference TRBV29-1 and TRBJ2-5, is SAVISQKPSRDICQRGTSLTIQCQVDSQVTMMFWYRQQPGQSLTLIATANQGSEATYESGFVIDKFPISRPNLTFSTLTVSNMSPEDSSIYLCSVDRPGGAETQYFGPGTRLLVL.

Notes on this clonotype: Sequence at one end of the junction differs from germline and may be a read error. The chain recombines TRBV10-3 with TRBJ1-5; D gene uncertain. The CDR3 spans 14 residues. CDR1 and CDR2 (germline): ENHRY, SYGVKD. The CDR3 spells CAISELGFNQTQHF. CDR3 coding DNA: TGTGCTATCAGTGAGTTGGGCTTCAATCAGACCCAGCATTTT.

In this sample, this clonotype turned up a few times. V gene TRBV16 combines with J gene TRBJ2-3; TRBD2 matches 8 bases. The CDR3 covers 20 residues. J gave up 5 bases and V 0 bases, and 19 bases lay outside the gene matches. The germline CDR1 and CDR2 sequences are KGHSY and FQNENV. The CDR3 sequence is CASSQSPAGDSRWVEDTQYF. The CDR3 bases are TGTGCCAGCAGCCAATCTCCAGCGGGAGACTCCCGTTGGGTCGAAGATACGCAGTATTTT. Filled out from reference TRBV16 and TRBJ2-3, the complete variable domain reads GEEVAQTPKHLVRGEGQKAKLYCAPIKGHSYVFWYQQVLKNEFKFLISFQNENVFDETGMPKERFSAKCLPNSPCSLEIQATKLEDSAVYFCASSQSPAGDSRWVEDTQYFGPGTRLTVL.

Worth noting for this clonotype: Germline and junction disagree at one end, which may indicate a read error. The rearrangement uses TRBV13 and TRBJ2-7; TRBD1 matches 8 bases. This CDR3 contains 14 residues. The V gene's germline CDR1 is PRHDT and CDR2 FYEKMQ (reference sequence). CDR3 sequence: CVSSLWGQVYEQYF. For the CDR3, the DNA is TGTGTCAGCAGCTTATGGGGACAGGTCTACGAGCAGTACTTC.

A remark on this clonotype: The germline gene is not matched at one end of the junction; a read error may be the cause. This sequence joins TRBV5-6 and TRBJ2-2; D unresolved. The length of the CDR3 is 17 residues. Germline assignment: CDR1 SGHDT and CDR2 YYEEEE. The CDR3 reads CTSSSDFRGPNTGQLLF. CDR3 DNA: TGTACCAGCAGCTCTGACTTCCGAGGCCCAAACACCGGGCAGCTGCTTTTT.

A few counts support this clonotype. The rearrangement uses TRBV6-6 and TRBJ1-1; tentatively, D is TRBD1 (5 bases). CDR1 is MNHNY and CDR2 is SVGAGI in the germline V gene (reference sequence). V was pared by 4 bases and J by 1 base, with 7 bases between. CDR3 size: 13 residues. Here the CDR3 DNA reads TGTGCCAGCAGTTTCCAGGGGAACACTGAAGCTTTCTTT. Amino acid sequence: CASSFQGNTEAFF.

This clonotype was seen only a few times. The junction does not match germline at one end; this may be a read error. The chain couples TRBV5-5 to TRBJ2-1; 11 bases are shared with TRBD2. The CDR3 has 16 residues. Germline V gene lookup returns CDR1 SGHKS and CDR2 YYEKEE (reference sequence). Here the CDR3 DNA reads TGTGCCGGCAGCTCCTTAGGGACTAGCGGCGGGAATGATCAGTTCTTC. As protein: CAGSSLGTSGGNDQFF.

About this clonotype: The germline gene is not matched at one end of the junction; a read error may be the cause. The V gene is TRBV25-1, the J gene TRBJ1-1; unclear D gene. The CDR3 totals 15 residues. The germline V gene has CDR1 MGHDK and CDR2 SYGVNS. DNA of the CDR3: TGTGCCAGCAGTGGTCCCGGGAGAGGGAACGCTGAAGCTTTCTTT. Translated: CASSGPGRGNAEAFF.

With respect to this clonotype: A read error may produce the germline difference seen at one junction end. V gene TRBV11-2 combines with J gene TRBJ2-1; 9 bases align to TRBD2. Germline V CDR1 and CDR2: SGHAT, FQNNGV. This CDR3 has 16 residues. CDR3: CTSGLARAGGRDEQFF. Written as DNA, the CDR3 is TGTACCAGCGGCTTAGCTCGCGCGGGAGGGAGGGATGAGCAGTTCTTC.

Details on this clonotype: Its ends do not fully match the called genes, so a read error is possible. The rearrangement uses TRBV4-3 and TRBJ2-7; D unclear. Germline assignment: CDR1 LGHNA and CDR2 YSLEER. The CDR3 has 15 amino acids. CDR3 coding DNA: TGCGCCAGCTGCCAAGATGAAAGTGGGTACTACGAGCAGTATTTC. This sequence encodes CASCQDESGYYEQYF.

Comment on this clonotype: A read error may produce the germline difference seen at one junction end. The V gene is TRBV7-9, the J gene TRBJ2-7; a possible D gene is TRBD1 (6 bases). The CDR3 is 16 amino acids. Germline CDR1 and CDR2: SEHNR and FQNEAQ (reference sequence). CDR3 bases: TGTGCCAGCAGCCACCCCACGACAGGACCCTCCTACGAGCAGTATTTC. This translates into CASSHPTTGPSYEQYF. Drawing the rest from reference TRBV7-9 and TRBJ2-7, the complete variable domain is DTGVSQNPRHKITKRGQNVTFRCDPISEHNRLYWYRQTLGQGPEFLTYFQNEAQLEKSRLLSDRFSAERPKGSFSTLEIQRTEQGDSAMYLCASSHPTTGPSYEQYFGPGTRLTVT.

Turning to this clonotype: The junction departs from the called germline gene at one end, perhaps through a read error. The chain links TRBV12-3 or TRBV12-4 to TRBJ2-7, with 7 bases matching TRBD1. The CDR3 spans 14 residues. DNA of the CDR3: TGTGCCACCAGTTTAGGGGGCGATACCTACGAGCACTACTTC. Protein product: CATSLGGDTYEHYF.